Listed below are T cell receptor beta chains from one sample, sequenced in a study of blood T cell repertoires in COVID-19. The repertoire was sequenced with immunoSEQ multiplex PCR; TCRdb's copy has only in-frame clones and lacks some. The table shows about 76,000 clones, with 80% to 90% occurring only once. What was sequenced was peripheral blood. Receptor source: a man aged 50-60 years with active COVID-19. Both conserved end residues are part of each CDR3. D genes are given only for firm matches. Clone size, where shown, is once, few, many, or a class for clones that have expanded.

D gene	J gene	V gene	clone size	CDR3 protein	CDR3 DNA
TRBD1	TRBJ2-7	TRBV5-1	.	CASSLEGAGVSYEQYF	TGCGCCAGCAGCTTGGAGGGGGCTGGGGTATCCTACGAGCAGTACTTC
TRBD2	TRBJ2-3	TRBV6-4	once	CASSVTGLAGGIASTDTQYF	TGTGCCAGCAGTGTGACGGGACTAGCGGGGGGCATCGCTAGCACAGATACGCAGTATTTT
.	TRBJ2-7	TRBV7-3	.	CASSAAVNGVKYF	TGTGCCAGCAGCGCGGCCGTTAATGGCGTGAAGTACTTC
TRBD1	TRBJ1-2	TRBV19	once	CASSAQGAVKGYTF	TGTGCCAGTAGTGCACAGGGGGCGGTAAAAGGCTACACCTTC
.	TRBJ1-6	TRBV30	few	CAWSKGYSEPLHF	TGTGCCTGGAGTAAGGGGTACTCAGAACCCCTCCACTTT
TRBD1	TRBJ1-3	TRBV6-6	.	CASRINRGQGNTIYF	TGTGCCAGCAGAATAAACAGGGGGCAGGGAAACACCATATATTTT
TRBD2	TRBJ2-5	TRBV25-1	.	CASSEWGGRGETQYF	TGTGCCAGCAGTGAATGGGGCGGGAGAGGGGAGACCCAGTACTTC
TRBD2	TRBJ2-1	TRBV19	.	CASSMRAGGPYEQFF	TGTGCCAGTAGTATGCGGGCGGGAGGGCCGTATGAGCAGTTCTTC
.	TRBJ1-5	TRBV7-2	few	CASSNERGNQPQHF	TGTGCCAGCAGCAACGAAAGAGGTAATCAGCCCCAGCATTTT
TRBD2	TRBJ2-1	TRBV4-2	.	CASSQVLRGSGAYNEQFF	TGTGCCAGCAGCCAAGTTCTCCGCGGGAGCGGGGCCTACAATGAGCAGTTCTTC
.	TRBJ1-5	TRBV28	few	CASSTGRAGINQPQHF	TGTGCCAGCAGCACCGGGAGAGCAGGGATCAATCAGCCCCAGCATTTT
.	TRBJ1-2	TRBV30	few	CAWSVLTEKSGYGYTF	TGTGCCTGGAGTGTACTTACAGAGAAGTCTGGCTATGGCTACACCTTC
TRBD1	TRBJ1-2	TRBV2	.	CASSASGQGRGSYTF	TGTGCCAGCAGTGCCTCGGGACAGGGGAGAGGTAGCTACACCTTC
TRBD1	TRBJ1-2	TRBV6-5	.	CASSRDRGDGYTF	TGTGCCAGCAGCCGGGACAGGGGAGATGGCTACACCTTC
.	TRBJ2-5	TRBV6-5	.	CASSLGQSETQYF	TGTGCCAGCAGTCTCGGACAGTCTGAGACCCAGTACTTC
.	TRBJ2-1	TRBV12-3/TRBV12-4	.	CASSLGATGIQFF	TGTGCCAGCAGTTTGGGAGCGACAGGTATACAGTTCTTC
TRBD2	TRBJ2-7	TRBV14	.	CASSQGLAVSYEQYF	TGTGCCAGCAGCCAAGGGCTAGCGGTATCCTACGAGCAGTACTTC
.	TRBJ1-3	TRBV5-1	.	CASSLGGRGSSGNTIYF	TGCGCCAGCAGCTTGGGGGGAAGGGGATCCTCTGGAAACACCATATATTTT
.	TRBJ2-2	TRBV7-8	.	CASSLGQPSNTGELFF	TGTGCCAGCAGCTTAGGACAGCCGTCGAACACCGGGGAGCTGTTTTTT
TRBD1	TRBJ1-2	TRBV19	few	CASSRPTGGYAYGYTF	TGTGCCAGTTCCAGGCCGACAGGGGGATATGCCTATGGCTACACCTTC
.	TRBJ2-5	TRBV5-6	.	CASTRDFQETQYF	TGTGCCAGCACCCGGGACTTCCAAGAGACCCAGTACTTC
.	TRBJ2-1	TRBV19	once	CASSIVSDGYNEQFF	TGTGCCAGTAGTATAGTCAGCGATGGCTACAATGAGCAGTTCTTC
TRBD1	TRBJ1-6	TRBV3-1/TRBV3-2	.	CASSRGTAYNSPLHF	TGTGCCAGCAGCCGAGGGACAGCCTATAATTCACCCCTCCACTTT
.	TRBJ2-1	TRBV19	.	CASSIRTGDNEQFF	TGTGCCAGTAGTATCAGGACCGGGGACAATGAGCAGTTCTTC
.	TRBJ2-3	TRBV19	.	CASRFAFGTDTQYF	TGTGCCAGTAGGTTCGCGTTTGGCACAGATACGCAGTATTTT
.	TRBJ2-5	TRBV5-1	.	CASIKTGTPEETQYF	TGCGCCAGCATCAAGACCGGGACACCTGAAGAGACCCAGTACTTC
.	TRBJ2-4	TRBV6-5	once	CASSYRGRRGDIQYF	TGTGCCAGCAGTTACAGGGGCAGAAGGGGCGACATTCAGTACTTC
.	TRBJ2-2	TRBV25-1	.	CASSGLWSGELFF	TGTGCCAGCAGTGGCCTATGGAGCGGGGAGCTGTTTTTT
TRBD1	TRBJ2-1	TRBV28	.	CASSSRSPNRGDRGPHEQFF	TGTGCCAGCAGCTCAAGGAGTCCGAATCGGGGGGACAGGGGCCCCCATGAGCAGTTCTTC
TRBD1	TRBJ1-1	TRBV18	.	CASSPGTGAMNTEAFF	TGTGCCAGCTCACCCGGGACAGGGGCAATGAACACTGAAGCTTTCTTT
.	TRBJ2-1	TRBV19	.	CASKGEGANSISEQFF	TGTGCCAGTAAGGGGGAGGGAGCGAATTCAATCAGCGAGCAGTTCTTC
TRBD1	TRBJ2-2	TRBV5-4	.	CASSFSTGGRGELFF	TGTGCCAGCAGCTTTTCCACAGGGGGCCGCGGGGAGCTGTTTTTT
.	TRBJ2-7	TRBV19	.	CASSIDRDSGASYEQYF	TGTGCCAGTAGTATAGATCGGGATAGCGGTGCGTCCTACGAGCAGTACTTC
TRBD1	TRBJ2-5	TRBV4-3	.	CASSQVPGGMETQYF	TGCGCCAGCAGCCAAGTCCCAGGGGGCATGGAGACCCAGTACTTC
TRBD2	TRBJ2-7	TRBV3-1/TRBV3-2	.	CASSRGLAGGEQYF	TGTGCCAGCAGCCGTGGACTAGCGGGGGGGGAACAGTACTTC
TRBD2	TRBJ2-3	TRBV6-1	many	CASSDLAGGSNTQYF	TGTGCCAGCAGTGACCTAGCGGGGGGGAGCAATACGCAGTATTTT
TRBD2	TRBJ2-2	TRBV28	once	CASSFSSGGFAGELFF	TGTGCCAGCAGTTTCTCCTCGGGGGGGTTCGCCGGGGAGCTGTTTTTT
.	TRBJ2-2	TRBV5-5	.	CASSLAVQGTGELFF	TGTGCCAGCAGCTTGGCCGTACAGGGAACCGGGGAGCTGTTTTTT
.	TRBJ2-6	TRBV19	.	CASSTGTGANVLTF	TGTGCCAGTTCCACAGGGACCGGGGCCAACGTCCTGACTTTC
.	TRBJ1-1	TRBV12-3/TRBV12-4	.	CASTPSLNTEAFF	TGTGCCAGCACCCCGTCCCTTAACACTGAAGCTTTCTTT
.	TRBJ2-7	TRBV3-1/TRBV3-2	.	CASSQEGLAGEQYF	TGTGCCAGCAGCCAAGAAGGGCTAGCCGGCGAGCAGTACTTC
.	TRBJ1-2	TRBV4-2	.	CASSQDRFGGLSGYTF	TGTGCCAGCAGCCAAGATCGATTCGGGGGTTTGAGTGGCTACACCTTC
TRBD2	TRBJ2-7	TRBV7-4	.	CASSLTCEGGSRSGEQYF	TGTGCCAGCAGCTTAACTTGCGAGGGCGGGAGTAGGTCGGGCGAGCAGTACTTC
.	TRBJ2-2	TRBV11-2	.	CASSYSNTGELFF	TGTGCCAGCAGCTACTCGAACACCGGGGAGCTGTTTTTT
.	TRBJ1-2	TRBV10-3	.	CAISESTGKNYGYTF	TGTGCCATCAGTGAGTCGACCGGGAAAAACTATGGCTACACCTTC
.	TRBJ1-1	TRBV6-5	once	CATIFDSYEAFF	TGTGCCACCATATTCGACAGTTACGAAGCTTTCTTT
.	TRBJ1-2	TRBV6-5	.	CASSRLPLQNYGYTF	TGTGCCAGCAGTCGCCTCCCCCTACAGAACTATGGCTACACCTTC
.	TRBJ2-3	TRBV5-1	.	CASSSLTGDTQYF	TGCGCCAGCAGCTCGTTGACGGGTGATACGCAGTATTTT
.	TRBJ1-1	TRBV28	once	CASSLWRAEDTEAFF	TGTGCCAGCAGTTTATGGCGGGCTGAGGACACTGAAGCTTTCTTT
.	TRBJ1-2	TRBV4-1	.	CASSQTYGRQYYGYTF	TGCGCCAGCAGCCAGACTTACGGCCGGCAGTACTATGGCTACACCTTC
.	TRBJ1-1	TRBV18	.	CASSPAPPRVNTEAFF	TGTGCCAGCTCACCCGCGCCCCCGAGGGTGAACACTGAAGCTTTCTTT
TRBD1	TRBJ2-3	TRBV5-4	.	CASSLVDRETDTQYF	TGTGCCAGCAGCTTGGTGGACAGGGAGACAGATACGCAGTATTTT
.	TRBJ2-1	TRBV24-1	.	CATSDLGGASEWGEQFF	TGTGCCACCAGTGATTTAGGCGGGGCTAGCGAGTGGGGGGAGCAGTTCTTC